A single sample is the source of the 25 T cell receptor beta chains below, sequenced in a study of T cell responses to AZD1222 COVID-19 vaccine. The repertoire was sequenced with immunoSEQ multiplex PCR; TCRdb's copy has only in-frame clones and lacks some. In the table there are about 84,000 clones, about 90% of which are singletons. Sequencing was performed on peripheral blood, taken on day 0 of AZD1222 vaccination. The receptors stem from an adult in good health.

The chain uses TRBV7-6 and TRBJ2-1; D is possibly TRBD2 (5 bases). Germline CDR1 reads SGHVS; CDR2 reads FNYEAQ. The V and J ends lost 1 base and 2 bases respectively, with 9 bases between them. This CDR3 contains 15 residues. CDR3 region: CASSLESGPYNEQFF. CDR3 nucleotide sequence: TGTGCCAGCAGCTTAGAAAGCGGCCCCTACAATGAGCAGTTCTTC.

V gene TRBV11-2 combines with J gene TRBJ1-1; the match to TRBD1 covers 7 bases. With V trimmed by 4 bases and J by 0 bases, 5 bases remained unmatched. CDR1 is SGHAT and CDR2 is FQNNGV in the germline V gene. This CDR3 spans 15 amino acids. The CDR3 sequence: CASSSTGFMNTEAFF. Here the CDR3 DNA reads TGTGCCAGCAGCTCGACAGGGTTCATGAACACTGAAGCTTTCTTT.

J is TRBJ1-1 and V is TRBV6-6; D unresolved. This CDR3 has 14 residues. V was trimmed by 2 bases and J by 0 bases, leaving 7 bases between them. In germline, CDR1 is MNHNY, CDR2 SVGAGI (reference sequence). CDR3 loop: CASSYQSVNTEAFF. In nucleotides, the CDR3 is TGTGCCAGCAGTTACCAAAGCGTGAACACTGAAGCTTTCTTT.

This chain connects TRBV5-1 to TRBJ1-2; D is undetermined. The CDR3 sequence is 15 residues long. Germline CDR1 SGHRS, CDR2 YFSETQ. Trimming took 0 bases from V and 1 from J, leaving 10 bases between them. CDR3 nucleotide sequence: TGCGCCAGCAGCTTGGGCCAAGCACTTAACTATGGCTACACCTTC. This sequence encodes CASSLGQALNYGYTF.

V gene TRBV10-3 combines with J gene TRBJ1-1; D may be TRBD1 (5 bases). This CDR3 has 15 amino acids. The V end was cut by 10 bases, the J end by 4 bases, with 22 bases between. Germline values: CDR1 ENHRY, CDR2 SYGVKD. CDR3: CATEYQNRGVTEAFF. CDR3 coding DNA: TGTGCCACCGAGTACCAGAATAGGGGAGTCACTGAAGCTTTCTTT.

The chain links TRBV28 to TRBJ1-2, with 8 bases lining up with TRBD1. The J segment lost 6 bases and the V segment lost 5 bases, leaving 5 bases of the junction unmatched. Germline V gene lookup returns CDR1 MDHEN and CDR2 SYDVKM. The CDR3 has 13 residues. The CDR3 bases are TGTGCCAGCAGTAACCCGACAGGGGATGGCTACACCTTC. Its translation is CASSNPTGDGYTF.

This chain joins TRBV6-2 or TRBV6-3 and TRBJ2-6; D unresolved. The CDR3 spans 16 residues. The germline V and J ends were trimmed by 2 bases and 2 bases, with 10 bases remaining between them. Per the germline V gene, CDR1 is MNHEY and CDR2 is SVGEGT. CDR3 in DNA: TGTGCCAGCAGTTACGGACGATCGGCTGGGGCCAACGTCCTGACTTTC. As protein: CASSYGRSAGANVLTF.

The chain carries TRBV9 and TRBJ2-7; 9 bases fit TRBD1. The germline gives CDR1 SGDLS, CDR2 YYNGEE. CDR3 size: 15 residues. Losses at the gene ends were 4 bases for V and 4 bases for J; bases not matched to a gene: 9. This CDR3 reads CASSRGDREEYEQYF. The CDR3 DNA follows: TGTGCCAGCAGCCGCGGGGACAGGGAGGAGTACGAGCAGTACTTC. The full variable domain, in which reference TRBV9 and TRBJ2-7 provide the parts outside the CDR3, is DSGVTQTPKHLITATGQRVTLRCSPRSGDLSVYWYQQSLDQGLQFLIQYYNGEERAKGNILERFSAQQFPDLHSELNLSSLELGDSALYFCASSRGDREEYEQYFGPGTRLTVT.

This clone was picked up a small number of times. The chain carries TRBV6-5 and TRBJ2-2; D is uncertain. This CDR3 is built from 12 residues. Trimming shortened V by 5 bases and J by 5 bases, and 6 bases separated the two germline ends. CDR1 is MNHEY, CDR2 SVGAGI, per germline. The CDR3 nucleotides are TGTGCCAGCAGTAAGACGACCGGGGAGCTGTTTTTT. Protein product: CASSKTTGELFF.

This sequence joins TRBV19 and TRBJ2-7; 8 bases are shared with TRBD2. V gave up 3 bases and J gave up 2 bases; unmatched junction bases: 6. The CDR3 runs 15 residues. Germline V CDR1 and CDR2: LNHDA, SQIVND (reference sequence). The CDR3 is CASSIASSGPYEQYF. CDR3 DNA sequence: TGTGCCAGTAGTATCGCCTCTAGCGGGCCCTACGAGCAGTACTTC.

In nucleotides, the CDR3 is TGTGCCAGCAGTCCCCCAAGTAGCTACGAGCAGTACTTC. Amino acids: CASSPPSSYEQYF. The chain uses TRBV7-8 and TRBJ2-7, with D unresolved. V dropped 6 bases and J dropped 3 bases, with 12 bases sitting between them. This CDR3 spans 13 amino acids. CDR1 and CDR2 from the germline V gene are SGHVS and FQNEAQ.

This rearrangement joins TRBV6-1 to TRBJ2-1; D gene uncertain. V was trimmed by 2 bases and J by 7 bases, leaving 9 bases between them. The CDR3 sequence is 13 residues long. From germline, CDR1 is MNHNS and CDR2 SASEGT. CDR3 coding DNA: TGTGCCAGCAGTGAATCGCGTCTGAATGAGCAGTTCTTC. Translating gives CASSESRLNEQFF.

This chain uses TRBV9 with TRBJ2-1, with D maybe TRBD2 (5 bases). The CDR3 has 15 amino acids. Per germline, CDR1 SGDLS and CDR2 YYNGEE. Trimming removed 3 bases from V and 8 bases from J, with 18 bases in between. The CDR3 DNA sequence: TGTGCCAGCAGCGGGCCGGGATTGGACGGCGATGAGCAGTTCTTC. Translation gives CASSGPGLDGDEQFF.

CDR3 sequence reads: CASSLGGGSYEQYF. Here the CDR3 DNA reads TGTGCCAGCAGCCTCGGGGGAGGCTCCTACGAGCAGTACTTC. V and J are TRBV4-2 and TRBJ2-7; D perhaps matches TRBD2 (6 bases). The ends were cut back, 4 bases at V and 0 bases at J, with 10 bases in the middle. Germline V gene sequence: CDR1 LGHNA, CDR2 YNFKEQ. This CDR3 comprises 14 residues.

The chain carries TRBV4-1 and TRBJ2-3, with 11 bases lining up with TRBD2. CDR3 length: 16 residues. Germline lookup yields CDR1 MGHRA and CDR2 YSYEKL. Trimming at V came to 0 bases and at J to 8 bases, leaving 7 bases not matched to a gene. The CDR3 DNA is TGCGCCAGCAGCCAAGAGGCCGGGACTAGCGGAAGTACGCAGTATTTT. Protein: CASSQEAGTSGSTQYF.

The chain is built from TRBV5-1 and TRBJ2-5; 9 bases match TRBD1. The CDR3 is made up of 14 amino acids. Germline V gene data show CDR1 as SGHRS and CDR2 as YFSETQ. J lost 5 bases, V lost 0 bases, and 2 bases had no gene match. DNA of the CDR3: TGCGCCAGCAGCTTGGGGGACAGGGTGGAGACCCAGTACTTC. Translating gives CASSLGDRVETQYF.

V is TRBV2 and J is TRBJ2-5; no clear D. V dropped 3 bases and J dropped 5 bases, with 13 bases sitting between them. CDR1 SNHLY and CDR2 FYNNEI come from the germline V gene. The CDR3 length is 14 residues. CDR3: CASSEGLLGETQYF. The CDR3 DNA reads as TGTGCCAGCAGTGAGGGCCTTCTCGGCGAGACCCAGTACTTC.

The chain employs TRBV5-5 and TRBJ1-4, with no clear D. Looked up from germline, CDR1 is SGHKS and CDR2 is YYEKEE (reference sequence). Trimming stripped 0 bases from V and 0 bases from J, with 9 bases between. The CDR3 extends over 16 amino acids. CDR3 DNA sequence: TGTGCCAGCAGCTTGGGTGACGGCGCAACTAATGAAAAACTGTTTTTT. It translates to CASSLGDGATNEKLFF.

V gene TRBV6-1 combines with J gene TRBJ1-1; tentatively, D is TRBD1 (6 bases). This CDR3 is built from 14 residues. Deletions cut 10 bases from V and 5 bases from J, with 20 bases between. Germline V gives CDR1 MNHNS, CDR2 SASEGT. Here the CDR3 reads CAIRTDLATTEAFF. In DNA, the CDR3 is TGTGCCATCCGGACAGATCTGGCGACGACTGAAGCTTTCTTT.

The chain is built from TRBV7-9 and TRBJ2-7, with 9 bases aligning to TRBD1. CDR3 length equals 14 residues. Germline CDR1 and CDR2: SEHNR and FQNEAQ (reference sequence). The junction had 3 bases not matched to a gene; V was cut back by 6 bases and J by 0 bases. The CDR3 spells CASRGTGSSYEQYF. The CDR3 DNA follows: TGTGCCAGCAGAGGGACAGGGAGCTCCTACGAGCAGTACTTC.

The genes are TRBV5-1 and TRBJ2-6; no clear D gene. CDR3 length equals 15 residues. Trimming took off 4 bases at V and 3 bases at J, with 11 bases between the two ends. The V gene's germline CDR1 is SGHRS and CDR2 YFSETQ. The CDR3 DNA sequence: TGCGCCAGCAGCCCCTCCGGAGTTGGGGCCAACGTCCTGACTTTC. As protein: CASSPSGVGANVLTF.

The chain is built from TRBV7-2 and TRBJ2-1; 16 bases are shared with TRBD2. This CDR3 contains 16 residues. Germline assignment: CDR1 SGHTA and CDR2 FQGNSA. V shed 5 bases and J 9 bases; nucleotides not matched to a gene: 7. The CDR3 is CASSPGGLAGGVEQFF. For the CDR3, the DNA is TGTGCCAGCAGCCCGGGGGGACTAGCGGGAGGGGTTGAGCAGTTCTTC.

This chain uses TRBV29-1 with TRBJ2-2; 9 positions match TRBD1. CDR1 is SQVTM, CDR2 ANQGSEA, per germline. J gave up 4 bases and V 0 bases, and 15 bases lay outside the gene matches. This CDR3 has 19 residues. This chain's CDR3 is CSVEEIAPGQGDPTGELFF. CDR3 coding DNA: TGCAGCGTTGAAGAGATAGCCCCGGGACAGGGAGATCCCACCGGGGAGCTGTTTTTT.

This clone occurred a few times. The chain combines TRBV19 with TRBJ1-2, with D maybe TRBD1 (5 bases). The germline V gene has CDR1 LNHDA and CDR2 SQIVND (reference sequence). This CDR3 spans 15 amino acids. Trimming removed 5 bases at V and 2 bases at J, with 15 bases between. The CDR3 here is CASSAGTATNYGYTF. The CDR3 DNA reads as TGTGCCAGTAGTGCCGGGACGGCGACAAACTATGGCTACACCTTC.

The chain carries TRBV5-1 and TRBJ2-1; 9 nucleotides agree with TRBD1. The J segment lost 4 bases and the V segment lost 6 bases, leaving 8 bases of the junction unmatched. CDR1 and CDR2 from the germline V gene are SGHRS and YFSETQ. The CDR3 loop spans 15 amino acids. The CDR3 protein is CASTTTGGVYNEQFF. The CDR3 bases are TGCGCCAGCACAACGACAGGGGGTGTGTACAATGAGCAGTTCTTC.